One sample yielded the 16 T cell receptor beta chains listed below, sequenced in a study of identical twins. TCRdb re-analysed the 5' RACE reads in MiXCR, keeping a single row per CDR3 protein. The table has approximately 600,000 distinct CDR3 sequences, more than 9% seen once. The sample was also reused in another study, on yellow fever vaccine responses in identical twins.

The material sequenced was PBMCs. The receptors derive from a woman aged 18-29 years in good health.

The chain recombines TRBV5-1 with TRBJ1-2; 7 bases are a match to TRBD1. Germline CDR1 SGHRS, CDR2 YFSETQ. The CDR3 has 15 residues. With 4 bases clipped from V and 4 bases from J, the junction kept 10 bases outside the gene matches. The CDR3 sequence: CASSPTRQGFYGYTF. The CDR3, as DNA: TGCGCCAGCAGCCCGACGCGACAGGGATTCTATGGCTACACCTTC.

This clonotype was detected ten times or more. The chain recombines TRBV20-1 with TRBJ2-2, with 13 bases aligning to TRBD2. This CDR3 region has 17 residues. The V and J ends lost 4 bases and 5 bases, in that order; junction bases with no gene match: 10. Germline-derived CDR1 and CDR2 are DFQATT and SNEGSKA (reference sequence). For the CDR3, the DNA is TGCAGTGCTAAACCTTCGACTAGCGGGGGGTTAACCGGGGAGCTGTTTTTT. This sequence encodes CSAKPSTSGGLTGELFF.

This clonotype has a handful of counts. V is TRBV7-9 and J is TRBJ2-7; the D gene is possibly TRBD1 (7 bases). CDR1 is SEHNR, CDR2 FQNEAQ, per germline (reference sequence). V dropped 5 bases and J dropped 2 bases, with 22 bases sitting between them. The CDR3 runs to 17 residues. DNA for the CDR3: TGTGCCAGCAGCACAACGGGGGCCGGGACAGCACCCTACGAGCAGTACTTC. Its translation: CASSTTGAGTAPYEQYF.

This clonotype was observed a few times. CDR3 protein: CASSFMGTSGFYNEQFF. CDR3 sequence (DNA): TGTGCCAGCAGTTTCATGGGGACTAGCGGATTCTACAATGAGCAGTTCTTC. The genes are TRBV6-2 or TRBV6-3 and TRBJ2-1; 11 bases map to TRBD2. Germline CDR1 reads MNHEY; CDR2 reads SVGEGT. V was clipped by 4 bases and J by 3 bases; unmatched bases: 8. There are 17 residues in the CDR3.

CDR3 protein: CASSGQDLGANVLTF. The CDR3 DNA follows: TGTGCCAGCAGTGGACAGGATCTGGGGGCCAACGTCCTGACTTTC. J is TRBJ2-6 and V is TRBV28; 7 bases map to TRBD1. The trim removed 5 bases at V and 4 bases at J, leaving 5 bases unmatched. The CDR3 has 15 amino acids. The germline V gene has CDR1 MDHEN and CDR2 SYDVKM.

There are a few counts of this clonotype. The genes are TRBV9 and TRBJ2-7; D is possibly TRBD1 (5 bases). Trimming cost V 4 bases and J 1 base, with 12 bases left between them. The CDR3 extends over 14 amino acids. CDR1 and CDR2 from the germline V gene are SGDLS and YYNGEE. CDR3 nucleotides: TGTGCCAGCAGCTGGGGCCAAGCGTCCTACGAGCAGTACTTC. Translating gives CASSWGQASYEQYF.

This clonotype was seen many times. The genes are TRBV24-1 and TRBJ2-7; 8 nucleotides align to TRBD1. V was clipped by 5 bases and J by 7 bases; unmatched bases: 9. CDR3 size: 14 residues. The germline V gene has CDR1 KGHDR and CDR2 SFDVKD. The CDR3 coding sequence is TGTGCCACCAGTGGGGCCGGACAGGGCGGAGAGCAGTACTTC. Translation: CATSGAGQGGEQYF.

The chain uses TRBV4-3 and TRBJ2-7; D is unclear. V was shortened by 1 base and J by 3 bases, with 10 bases between the two germline ends. CDR3 size: 14 residues. In germline, CDR1 is LGHNA, CDR2 YSLEER. CDR3 sequence reads: CASSQVVNFYEQYF. CDR3 DNA: TGCGCCAGCAGCCAAGTAGTCAATTTCTACGAGCAGTACTTC.

In this sample, this clonotype turned up a few times. This chain's CDR3 is CASSDPSGGRYEQYF. As DNA, the CDR3 is TGTGCCAGCAGTGACCCTAGCGGGGGTCGCTACGAGCAGTACTTC. V usage is TRBV2 and J usage is TRBJ2-7, with 10 positions matching TRBD2. The ends lost 3 bases at V and 3 bases at J; junction bases unmatched: 5. CDR1 is SNHLY and CDR2 is FYNNEI in the germline V gene. This CDR3 contains 15 residues.

This sequence joins TRBV12-3 or TRBV12-4 and TRBJ2-3; D is perhaps TRBD2 (6 bases). This CDR3 is built from 16 residues. V lost 3 bases to trimming and J lost 2 bases, with 15 bases between them. The CDR3 DNA is TGTGCCAGCAGTTTTGCCTTAGCGGAACTCACAGATACGCAGTATTTT. Its translation is CASSFALAELTDTQYF.

This clonotype was seen only a few times. The chain couples TRBV24-1 to TRBJ2-3, with a tentative D call TRBD1 (6 bases). The V gene's germline CDR1 is KGHDR and CDR2 SFDVKD. V was cut by 3 bases and J by 4 bases, with 13 bases left in between. The CDR3 contains 15 residues. CDR3 sequence reads: CATSDRDMIPDTQYF. CDR3 DNA: TGTGCCACCAGTGATCGGGACATGATACCAGATACGCAGTATTTT.

Only a few counts were recorded for this clonotype. The chain joins TRBV7-2 to TRBJ2-3, with TRBD2 matching 8 bases. The CDR3 is made up of 15 amino acids. Looked up from germline, CDR1 is SGHTA and CDR2 is FQGNSA. V shed 3 bases, J shed 5 bases, and the junction held 7 bases outside the gene matches. The CDR3 DNA reads TGTGCCAGCAGCTTCCGGGGGGGCCAGGGAGATACGCAGTATTTT. This translates into CASSFRGGQGDTQYF.

The V and J genes are TRBV19 and TRBJ2-2, with D perhaps matching TRBD2 (5 bases). This CDR3 region has 16 residues. In germline, CDR1 is LNHDA, CDR2 SQIVND (reference sequence). Trimming stripped 9 bases from V and 4 bases from J, with 21 bases between. The CDR3 loop is CASKIGGPFTTGELFF. The CDR3 nucleotides are TGTGCCAGCAAGATAGGCGGGCCCTTCACCACCGGGGAGCTGTTTTTT.

The gene calls are TRBV7-2 and TRBJ2-3, with D uncertain. With 4 bases removed from V and 3 bases from J, the gap between germline ends came to 20 bases. The V gene's germline CDR1 is SGHTA and CDR2 FQGNSA. The CDR3 has 17 residues. CDR3 sequence (DNA): TGTGCCAGCAGCTCCCACCCCGACATAGGAGAAACAGATACGCAGTATTTT. This translates into CASSSHPDIGETDTQYF.

This clonotype turned up a few times. The J gene is TRBJ2-3, the V gene TRBV11-2, with D possibly matching TRBD1 (7 bases). The CDR3 runs 15 residues. In germline, CDR1 is SGHAT, CDR2 FQNNGV. V gave up 3 bases and J gave up 2 bases, with 12 bases separating them. CDR3 bases: TGTGCCAGCAGCTTGCCAGGGGGGCACACAGATACGCAGTATTTT. Protein sequence: CASSLPGGHTDTQYF. The full variable domain, rest sourced from reference TRBV11-2 and TRBJ2-3, is EAGVAQSPRYKIIEKRQSVAFWCNPISGHATLYWYQQILGQGPKLLIQFQNNGVVDDSQLPKDRFSAERLKGVDSTLKIQPAKLEDSAVYLCASSLPGGHTDTQYFGPGTRLTVL.

There are many counts of this clonotype. V gene TRBV29-1 combines with J gene TRBJ2-3; no reliable D call. Trimming stripped 3 bases from V and 4 bases from J, with 11 bases between. The V gene's germline CDR1 is SQVTM and CDR2 ANQGSEA. The length of the CDR3 is 13 residues. Here the CDR3 DNA reads TGCAGCGTTGACGGTATCCTCCCAGATACGCAGTATTTT. Its translation: CSVDGILPDTQYF.